This TCR beta chain was sequenced in a study of T-cell reconstitution after alpha-beta-depleted transplantation in children. This clonotype was detected many times. What it binds is unknown. Construction of the TCRbeta library involved unique molecular identifiers. TCRdb itself ran the PCR reads through MiXCR, one entry per CDR3 protein. The data show about 200,000 distinct CDR3 sequences, 6.3% seen once. Germline V gives CDR1 MGHRA, CDR2 YSYEKL. V was pared by 5 bases and J by 7 bases, with 18 bases between. The CDR3 sequence is 14 residues long. The study, taken as a whole, reports: Reported findings indicate that, about two months after transplant, alpha-beta T cells came from several hundred expanded clones, which were derived from non-depleted graft cells.

Material: PBMCs, obtained before TCRalphabeta/CD19-depleted stem cell transplant. The genes are TRBV4-1 and TRBJ2-7; D perhaps matches TRBD1 (6 bases). The source is a girl in the first two years of life with combined immunodeficiency, due to receive a stem cell transplant. CDR3 sequence (DNA): TGCGCCAGCAGCGATATCGGCAGGGGATGGGAGCAGTACTTC. Its translation: CASSDIGRGWEQYF.